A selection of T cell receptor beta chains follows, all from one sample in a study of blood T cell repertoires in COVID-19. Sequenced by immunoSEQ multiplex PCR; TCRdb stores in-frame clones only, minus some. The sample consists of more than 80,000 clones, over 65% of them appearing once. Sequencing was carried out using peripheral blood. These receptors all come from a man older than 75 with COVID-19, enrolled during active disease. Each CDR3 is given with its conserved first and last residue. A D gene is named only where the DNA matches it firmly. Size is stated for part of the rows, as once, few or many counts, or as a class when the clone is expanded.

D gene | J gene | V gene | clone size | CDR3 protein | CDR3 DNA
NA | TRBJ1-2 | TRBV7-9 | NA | CASSLVNGENYGYTF | TGTGCCAGCAGCTTAGTCAACGGGGAGAACTATGGCTACACCTTC
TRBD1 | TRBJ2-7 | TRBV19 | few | CASSPQDRGEQYF | TGTGCCAGTAGTCCGCAAGACAGGGGCGAGCAGTACTTC
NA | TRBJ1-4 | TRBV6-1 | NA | CASSELSGATNEKLFF | TGTGCCAGCAGTGAATTGTCAGGTGCAACTAATGAAAAACTGTTTTTT
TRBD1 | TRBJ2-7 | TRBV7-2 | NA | CASSLGQGGSYEQYF | TGTGCCAGCAGCCTTGGACAGGGGGGCTCCTACGAGCAGTACTTC
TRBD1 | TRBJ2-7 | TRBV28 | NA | CASSLLGTDPTYEQYF | TGTGCCAGCAGTTTATTAGGGACAGACCCTACCTACGAGCAGTACTTC
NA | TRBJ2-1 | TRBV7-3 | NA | CASSLIRDNEQFF | TGTGCCAGCAGCTTAATCCGAGACAATGAGCAGTTCTTC
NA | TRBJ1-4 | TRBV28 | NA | CASSFRRENEKLFF | TGTGCCAGCAGTTTTCGGAGAGAGAATGAAAAACTGTTTTTT
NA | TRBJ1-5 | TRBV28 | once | CASSGPGGQGGNQPQHF | TGTGCCAGCAGTGGCCCGGGAGGCCAGGGAGGCAATCAGCCCCAGCATTTT
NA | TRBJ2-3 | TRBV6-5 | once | CASSYVPYTDTQYF | TGTGCCAGCAGTTACGTCCCCTACACAGATACGCAGTATTTT
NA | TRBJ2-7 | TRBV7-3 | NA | CASSLTAGGATYEQYF | TGTGCCAGCAGCTTAACCGCCGGGGGAGCGACCTACGAGCAGTACTTC
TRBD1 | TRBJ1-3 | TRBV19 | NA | CASSSGQAGNTIYF | TGTGCCAGTAGTTCCGGACAGGCTGGAAACACCATATATTTT
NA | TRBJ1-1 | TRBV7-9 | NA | CASSLHGRDTEAFF | TGTGCCAGCAGCTTACATGGGCGCGACACTGAAGCTTTCTTT
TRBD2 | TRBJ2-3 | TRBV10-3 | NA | CAISGPTSGRRTDTQYF | TGTGCCATCAGTGGTCCTACTAGCGGGAGACGCACAGATACGCAGTATTTT
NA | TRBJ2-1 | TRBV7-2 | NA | CASSPRTNNNEQFF | TGTGCCAGCAGCCCTCGGACTAACAACAATGAGCAGTTCTTC
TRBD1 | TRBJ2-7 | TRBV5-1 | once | CASSLAGQVSYEQYF | TGCGCCAGCAGCTTGGCGGGACAGGTTTCCTACGAGCAGTACTTC
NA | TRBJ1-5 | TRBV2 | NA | CASSDRRLSQPQHF | TGTGCCAGCAGTGACCGCAGGTTGAGTCAGCCCCAGCATTTT
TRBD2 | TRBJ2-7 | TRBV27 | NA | CASSLVGGRVYEQYF | TGTGCCAGCAGTTTAGTAGGCGGGAGGGTCTACGAGCAGTACTTC
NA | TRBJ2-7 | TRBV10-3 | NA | CAISGGDVVSYEQYF | TGTGCCATCAGTGGGGGGGATGTGGTATCCTACGAGCAGTACTTC
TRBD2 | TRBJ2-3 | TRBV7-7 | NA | CASSLDSGLTDTQYF | TGTGCTAGCAGCTTGGATAGCGGGCTCACAGATACGCAGTATTTT
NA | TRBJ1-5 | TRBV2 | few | CASSGQIWIGQPQHF | TGTGCCAGCAGCGGACAGATCTGGATTGGTCAGCCCCAGCATTTT
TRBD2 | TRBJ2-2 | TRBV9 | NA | CASRSEAGGPGELFF | TGTGCCAGCAGGTCCGAAGCGGGAGGGCCGGGGGAGCTGTTTTTT
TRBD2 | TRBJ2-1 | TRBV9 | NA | CASSALAGGGNEQFF | TGTGCCAGCAGCGCACTAGCGGGAGGGGGGAATGAGCAGTTCTTC
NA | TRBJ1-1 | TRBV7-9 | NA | CASSSVTGEGTEAFF | TGTGCCAGCAGCTCAGTGACAGGCGAAGGGACTGAAGCTTTCTTT
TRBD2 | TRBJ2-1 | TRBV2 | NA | CASAGGYYNEQFF | TGTGCCAGCGCGGGAGGCTACTACAATGAGCAGTTCTTC
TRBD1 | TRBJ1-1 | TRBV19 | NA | CASSLGQMNTEAFF | TGTGCCAGTAGCTTGGGACAGATGAACACTGAAGCTTTCTTT
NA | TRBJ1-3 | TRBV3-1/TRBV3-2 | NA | CASSPTGKGNTIYF | TGTGCCAGCAGCCCCACAGGGAAAGGAAACACCATATATTTT
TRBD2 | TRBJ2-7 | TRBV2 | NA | CASSEGSGNSYEQYF | TGTGCCAGCAGTGAAGGTAGCGGGAACTCCTACGAGCAGTACTTC
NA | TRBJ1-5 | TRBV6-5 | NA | CASSSREAEPQHF | TGTGCCAGCAGTTCCAGGGAGGCGGAACCCCAGCATTTT
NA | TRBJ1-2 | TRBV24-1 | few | CATSDNLGLEGYTF | TGTGCCACCAGTGACAACCTAGGACTTGAGGGCTACACCTTC
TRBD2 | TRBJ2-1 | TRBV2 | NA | CASSELFGTSYNEQFF | TGTGCCAGCAGTGAATTATTCGGGACTAGCTACAATGAGCAGTTCTTC
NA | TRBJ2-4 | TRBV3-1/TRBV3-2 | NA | CASSQVAEMGLKNIQYF | TGTGCCAGCAGCCAAGTGGCCGAAATGGGACTCAAAAACATTCAGTACTTC
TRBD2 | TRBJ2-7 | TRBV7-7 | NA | CASSLNLAGASEQYF | TGTGCTAGCAGCTTAAATCTAGCGGGAGCGAGCGAGCAGTACTTC
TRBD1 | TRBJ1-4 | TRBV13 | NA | CASSLEIERRTGDNEKLFF | TGTGCCAGCAGCTTAGAAATAGAAAGAAGGACAGGAGATAATGAAAAACTGTTTTTT
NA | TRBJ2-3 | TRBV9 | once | CASSAQGGLNTDTQYF | TGTGCCAGCAGCGCCCAGGGGGGACTCAACACAGATACGCAGTATTTT
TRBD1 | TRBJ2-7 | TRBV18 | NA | CASSPSSWDSPYEQYF | TGTGCCAGCTCACCATCTTCATGGGACAGTCCCTACGAGCAGTACTTC
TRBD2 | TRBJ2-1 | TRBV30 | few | CAGSLGLAGANEQFF | TGTGCCGGGTCTTTGGGACTAGCGGGAGCAAATGAGCAGTTCTTC
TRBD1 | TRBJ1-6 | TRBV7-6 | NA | CASSTLTTGSSPLHF | TGTGCCAGCAGCACCTTGACGACAGGGTCTTCACCCCTCCACTTT